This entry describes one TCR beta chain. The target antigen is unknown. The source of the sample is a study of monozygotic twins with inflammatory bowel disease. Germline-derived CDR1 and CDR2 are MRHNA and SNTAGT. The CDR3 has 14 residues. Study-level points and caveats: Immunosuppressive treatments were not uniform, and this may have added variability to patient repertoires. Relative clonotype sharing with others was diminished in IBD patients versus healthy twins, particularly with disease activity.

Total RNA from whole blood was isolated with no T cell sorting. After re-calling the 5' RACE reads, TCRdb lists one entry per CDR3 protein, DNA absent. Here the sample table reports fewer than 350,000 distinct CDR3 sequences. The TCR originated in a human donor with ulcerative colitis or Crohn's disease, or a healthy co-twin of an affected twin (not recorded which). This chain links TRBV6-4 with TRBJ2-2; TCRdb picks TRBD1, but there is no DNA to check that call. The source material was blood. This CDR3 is CASSTTGGTGELFF.